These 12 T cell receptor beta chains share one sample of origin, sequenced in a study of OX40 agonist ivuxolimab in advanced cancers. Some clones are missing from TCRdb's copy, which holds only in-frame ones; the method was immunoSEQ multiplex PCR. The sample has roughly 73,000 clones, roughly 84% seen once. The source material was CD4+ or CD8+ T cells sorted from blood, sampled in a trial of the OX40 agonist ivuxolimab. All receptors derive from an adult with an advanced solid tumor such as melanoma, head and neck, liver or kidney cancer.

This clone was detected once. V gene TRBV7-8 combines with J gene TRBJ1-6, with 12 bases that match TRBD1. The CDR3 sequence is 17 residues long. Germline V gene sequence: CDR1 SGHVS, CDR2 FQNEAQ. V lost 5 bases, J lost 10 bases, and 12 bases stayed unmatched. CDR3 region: CASSLRLGQGAKSPLHF. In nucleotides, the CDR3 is TGTGCCAGCAGCCTAAGATTGGGACAGGGGGCGAAATCACCCCTCCACTTT. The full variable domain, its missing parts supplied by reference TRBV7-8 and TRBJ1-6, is GAGVSQSPRYKVAKRGQDVALRCDPISGHVSLFWYQQALGQGPEFLTYFQNEAQLDKSGLPSDRFFAERPEGSVSTLKIQRTQQEDSAVYLCASSLRLGQGAKSPLHFGNGTRLTVT.

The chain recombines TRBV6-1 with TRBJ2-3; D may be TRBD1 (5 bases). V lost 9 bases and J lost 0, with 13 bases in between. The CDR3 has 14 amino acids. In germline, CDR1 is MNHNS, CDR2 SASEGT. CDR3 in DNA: TGTGCCAGTTGGGGCCTATTTAGCACAGATACGCAGTATTTT. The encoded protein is CASWGLFSTDTQYF.

The CDR3: CASSSPLGAGGGEKLFF. CDR3 DNA sequence: TGTGCCAGCAGTTCCCCGCTCGGGGCAGGGGGAGGTGAAAAACTGTTTTTT. The rearrangement uses TRBV28 and TRBJ1-4, with 7 positions matching TRBD1. The CDR3 has 17 amino acids. The V and J ends lost 4 bases and 7 bases, in that order; junction bases with no gene match: 15. Germline values: CDR1 MDHEN, CDR2 SYDVKM.

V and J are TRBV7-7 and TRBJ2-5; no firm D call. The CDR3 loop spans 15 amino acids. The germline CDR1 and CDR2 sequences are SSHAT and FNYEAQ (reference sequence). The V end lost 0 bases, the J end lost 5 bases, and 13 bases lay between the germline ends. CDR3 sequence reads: CASSLAPDLPETQYF. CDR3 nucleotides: TGTGCCAGCAGCTTAGCCCCGGACCTGCCGGAGACCCAGTACTTC.

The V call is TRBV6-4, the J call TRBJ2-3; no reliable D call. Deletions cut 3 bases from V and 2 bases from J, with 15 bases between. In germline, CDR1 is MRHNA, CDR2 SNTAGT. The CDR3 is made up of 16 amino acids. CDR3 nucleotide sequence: TGTGCCAGCAGTGATTTAATAATATTCCCCACAGATACGCAGTATTTT. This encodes CASSDLIIFPTDTQYF.

The CDR3 is CASSPGTGGDTQYF. The CDR3 bases are TGTGCCAGCAGTCCCGGGACCGGTGGGGATACGCAGTATTTT. The V call is TRBV6-4, the J call TRBJ2-3; D may correspond to TRBD1 or TRBD2 (5 bases each). Trimming cost V 5 bases and J 6 bases, with 15 bases left between them. This CDR3 spans 14 amino acids. CDR1 and CDR2 (germline): MRHNA, SNTAGT.

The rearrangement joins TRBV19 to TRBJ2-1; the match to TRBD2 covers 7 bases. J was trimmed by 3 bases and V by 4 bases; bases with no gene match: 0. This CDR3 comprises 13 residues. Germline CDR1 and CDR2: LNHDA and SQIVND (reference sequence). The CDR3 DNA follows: TGTGCCAGTAGTAGGGACTACTACAATGAGCAGTTCTTC. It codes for CASSRDYYNEQFF.

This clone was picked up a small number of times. The CDR3 loop reads CASSLAGTESYNEQFF. The CDR3 region has the DNA TGTGCCAGCAGCTTAGCTGGGACAGAGTCCTACAATGAGCAGTTCTTC. This chain links TRBV11-3 with TRBJ2-1, with 7 positions matching TRBD1. The germline V gene has CDR1 SGHNT and CDR2 YENEEA. There are 16 residues in the CDR3. After removal of 1 base from V and 1 base from J, the junction contained 4 bases not matched to a gene.

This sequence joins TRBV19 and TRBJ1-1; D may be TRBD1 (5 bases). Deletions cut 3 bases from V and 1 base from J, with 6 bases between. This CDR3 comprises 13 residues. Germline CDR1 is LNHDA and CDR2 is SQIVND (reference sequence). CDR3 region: CASSMTENTEAFF. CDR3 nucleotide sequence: TGTGCCAGTAGTATGACAGAGAACACTGAAGCTTTCTTT.

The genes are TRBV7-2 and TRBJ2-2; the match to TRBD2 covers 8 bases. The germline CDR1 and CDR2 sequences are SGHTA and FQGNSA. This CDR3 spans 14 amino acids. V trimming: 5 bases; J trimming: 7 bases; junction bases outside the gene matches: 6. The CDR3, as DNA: TGTGCCAGCAGCACGGGAGGGCCGAACGGGGAGCTGTTTTTT. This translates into CASSTGGPNGELFF.

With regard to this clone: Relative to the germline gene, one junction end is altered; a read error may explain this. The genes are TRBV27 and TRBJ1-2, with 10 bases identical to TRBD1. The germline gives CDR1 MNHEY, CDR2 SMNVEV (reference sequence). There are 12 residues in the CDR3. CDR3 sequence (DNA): TGTGCCAGTGGAATGACAGGGGGCGCCCCCTTATTC. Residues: CASGMTGGAPLF.

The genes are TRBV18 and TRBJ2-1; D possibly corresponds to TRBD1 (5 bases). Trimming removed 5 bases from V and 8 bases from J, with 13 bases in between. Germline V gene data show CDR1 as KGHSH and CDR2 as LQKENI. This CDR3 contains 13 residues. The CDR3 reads CASSAQGMDEQFF. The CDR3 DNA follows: TGTGCCAGCTCAGCGCAGGGCATGGATGAGCAGTTCTTC.